The 18 T cell receptor beta chains below all came from one sample that was sequenced in a study of blood T cell repertoires in COVID-19. Sequencing was performed with immunoSEQ multiplex PCR; in TCRdb, only in-frame clones are kept and a portion is missing. The sample shows about 240,000 clones, about 82% of them seen only once. Sequences were obtained from peripheral blood. Receptor source: a man in his forties or fifties with COVID-19, enrolled during active disease.

This chain connects TRBV2 to TRBJ1-3; TRBD1 agrees at 12 bases. Germline V gene sequence: CDR1 SNHLY, CDR2 FYNNEI. V was pared by 7 bases and J by 1 base, with 8 bases of the junction left unmatched. The CDR3 contains 17 residues. The CDR3 region is CASTGTGGAGSGNTIYF. As DNA, the CDR3 is TGTGCCAGCACCGGGACAGGGGGCGCCGGTTCTGGAAACACCATATATTTT. Complete variable domain (other parts from reference TRBV2 and TRBJ1-3): EPEVTQTPSHQVTQMGQEVILRCVPISNHLYFYWYRQILGQKVEFLVSFYNNEISEKSEIFDDQFSVERPDGSNFTLKIRSTKLEDSAMYFCASTGTGGAGSGNTIYFGEGSWLTVV.

The rearrangement uses TRBV6-5 and TRBJ1-3, with 7 positions matching TRBD1. Looked up from germline, CDR1 is MNHEY and CDR2 is SVGAGI. The CDR3 loop spans 15 amino acids. V was pared by 8 bases and J by 6 bases, with 13 bases of the junction left unmatched. The CDR3 region is CASAMSHRGVNTIYF. The CDR3 coding sequence is TGTGCCAGCGCCATGTCCCACAGGGGTGTAAACACCATATATTTT.

There are many counts of this clone. The chain employs TRBV7-3 and TRBJ2-3; possibly TRBD2 for D (6 bases). V dropped 1 base and J dropped 1 base, with 12 bases sitting between them. The CDR3 totals 16 residues. CDR1 is SGHTA and CDR2 is FQGTGA in the germline V gene. In nucleotides, the CDR3 is TGTGCCAGCAGCTTAAATGGCGGAGGGGGCACAGATACGCAGTATTTT. This codes for CASSLNGGGGTDTQYF.

CDR3 sequence: CASSLVFGAGGNIQYF. DNA of the CDR3: TGTGCCAGCAGCTTAGTTTTCGGGGCAGGGGGAAACATTCAGTACTTC. V and J are TRBV11-2 and TRBJ2-4, with 7 bases fitting TRBD1. Germline CDR1 reads SGHAT; CDR2 reads FQNNGV. After removal of 1 base from V and 6 bases from J, the junction contained 9 bases not matched to a gene. This CDR3 comprises 16 residues. The whole variable domain, filled in from reference TRBV11-2 and TRBJ2-4, reads EAGVAQSPRYKIIEKRQSVAFWCNPISGHATLYWYQQILGQGPKLLIQFQNNGVVDDSQLPKDRFSAERLKGVDSTLKIQPAKLEDSAVYLCASSLVFGAGGNIQYFGAGTRLSVL.

The V and J genes are TRBV6-5 and TRBJ1-4; D is ambiguous. The CDR3 contains 15 residues. The V and J ends lost 2 bases and 3 bases respectively, with 10 bases between them. Germline CDR1 is MNHEY and CDR2 is SVGAGI. The CDR3 nucleotides read TGTGCCAGCAGTTACAGGGAGTGGTCTAATGAAAAACTGTTTTTT. Translating gives CASSYREWSNEKLFF.

The chain combines TRBV27 with TRBJ2-2; maybe TRBD2 (6 bases). Trimming removed 4 bases from V and 4 bases from J, with 10 bases in between. CDR3 length equals 14 residues. Germline CDR1 MNHEY, CDR2 SMNVEV (reference sequence). This CDR3 reads CASSSGLRTGELFF. CDR3 DNA: TGTGCCAGCAGTTCGGGACTCCGCACCGGGGAGCTGTTTTTT.

On this clone: The junction and the germline gene differ at one end; a read error may be behind it. The chain couples TRBV30 to TRBJ2-3, with 10 bases aligning to TRBD1. The length of the CDR3 is 13 residues. Germline V gives CDR1 GTSNPN, CDR2 SVGIG (reference sequence). CDR3 sequence reads: CAWVGQGTGTQYF. The CDR3, as DNA: TGTGCCTGGGTGGGACAGGGGACAGGTACGCAGTATTTT.

The chain employs TRBV27 and TRBJ1-6, with a possible D match to TRBD1 (6 bases). The V end lost 3 bases, the J end lost 7 bases, and 10 bases lay between the germline ends. Germline assignment: CDR1 MNHEY and CDR2 SMNVEV (reference sequence). This CDR3 comprises 14 residues. The CDR3 DNA is TGTGCCAGCAGTTTGGACAGAGGAAATTCACCCCTCCACTTT. It yields the protein CASSLDRGNSPLHF.

The chain joins TRBV7-8 to TRBJ2-4, with D maybe TRBD2 (6 bases). Germline V lookup: CDR1 SGHVS, CDR2 FQNEAQ. Trimming took off 1 base at V and 8 bases at J, with 15 bases between the two ends. This CDR3 comprises 15 residues. CDR3 coding DNA: TGTGCCAGCAGCTTAGAAGGAGGGGACGGGGACATTCAGTACTTC. Protein: CASSLEGGDGDIQYF.

The V call is TRBV24-1, the J call TRBJ2-2; tentative D call: TRBD1 (5 bases). Germline V gene lookup returns CDR1 KGHDR and CDR2 SFDVKD. Trimming left V 9 bases short and J 2 bases short, with 21 bases between. This CDR3 has 17 amino acids. CDR3 sequence: CATEGERTRLNTGELFF. In DNA, the CDR3 is TGTGCCACCGAAGGTGAAAGGACAAGGCTCAACACCGGGGAGCTGTTTTTT.

The CDR3 loop is CASGKGQGASYNEQFF. In nucleotides, the CDR3 is TGTGCTAGTGGAAAAGGACAGGGGGCAAGTTACAATGAGCAGTTCTTC. The gene calls are TRBV12-5 and TRBJ2-1; 11 nucleotides agree with TRBD1. CDR1 LGHNT and CDR2 FRNRAP come from the germline V gene. J gave up 4 bases and V 6 bases, and 8 bases lay outside the gene matches. The CDR3 sequence is 16 residues long.

The rearrangement uses TRBV27 and TRBJ2-2; 7 bases agree with TRBD2. J was trimmed by 4 bases and V by 4 bases; bases with no gene match: 12. This CDR3 has 17 residues. Germline CDR1 is MNHEY and CDR2 is SMNVEV (reference sequence). The chain's CDR3 is CASSSSLGGVSTGELFF. CDR3 nucleotide sequence: TGTGCCAGCAGTTCCTCCTTGGGAGGGGTGAGCACCGGGGAGCTGTTTTTT.

V usage is TRBV3-1 (or the pseudogene TRBV3-2) and J usage is TRBJ2-3; no definite D call. The V gene lost 4 bases and the J gene lost 5 bases, with 13 bases spanning the gap. Per germline, CDR1 LGHDT and CDR2 YNNKEL (reference sequence). The CDR3 extends over 14 amino acids. CDR3 bases: TGTGCCAGCAGCCCTGGTCCTAGTGGAGATACGCAGTATTTT. This encodes CASSPGPSGDTQYF.

The genes are TRBV11-2 and TRBJ1-2; 7 bases line up with TRBD1. Germline V gene data show CDR1 as SGHAT and CDR2 as FQNNGV. Losses at the gene ends were 5 bases for V and 5 bases for J; bases not matched to a gene: 5. This CDR3 is 13 amino acids long. DNA for the CDR3: TGTGCCAGCAGCGCTGGACAGGTATATGGCTACACCTTC. Translation gives CASSAGQVYGYTF. Supplemented by reference TRBV11-2 and TRBJ1-2, the full variable domain reads EAGVAQSPRYKIIEKRQSVAFWCNPISGHATLYWYQQILGQGPKLLIQFQNNGVVDDSQLPKDRFSAERLKGVDSTLKIQPAKLEDSAVYLCASSAGQVYGYTFGSGTRLTVV.

This clone was counted a few times. V gene TRBV9 combines with J gene TRBJ2-1; possibly TRBD2 for D (7 bases). This CDR3 contains 14 residues. Looked up from germline, CDR1 is SGDLS and CDR2 is YYNGEE. V was clipped by 3 bases and J by 6 bases, with 13 bases between them. CDR3 amino acids: CASSGGGAVNEQFF. CDR3 bases: TGTGCCAGCAGCGGTGGGGGGGCTGTCAATGAGCAGTTCTTC.

The chain links TRBV30 to TRBJ1-2; TRBD1 matches at 7 bases. The CDR3 sequence is 13 residues long. Germline CDR1 reads GTSNPN; CDR2 reads SVGIG (reference sequence). CDR3 residues: CAWGTDFNYGYTF. The CDR3 bases are TGTGCTTGGGGGACAGACTTCAACTATGGCTACACCTTC. The full variable domain, rest sourced from reference TRBV30 and TRBJ1-2, is SQTIHQWPATLVQPVGSPLSLECTVEGTSNPNLYWYRQAAGRGLQLLFYSVGIGQISSEVPQNLSASRPQDRQFILSSKKLLLSDSGFYLCAWGTDFNYGYTFGSGTRLTVV.

The chain joins TRBV11-2 to TRBJ2-5; maybe TRBD1 (6 bases). V was clipped by 5 bases and J by 1 base, with 11 bases between them. From germline, CDR1 is SGHAT and CDR2 FQNNGV. The CDR3 extends over 14 amino acids. The CDR3 sequence is CASSPRTVQETQYF. CDR3 in DNA: TGTGCCAGCAGCCCTCGGACAGTCCAAGAGACCCAGTACTTC.

This clone is a singleton in its sample. The genes are TRBV5-4 and TRBJ2-4; 8 positions match TRBD2. Germline V CDR1 and CDR2: SGHNT, YYREEE (reference sequence). The CDR3 is 16 residues long. V was pared by 3 bases and J by 3 bases, with 8 bases of the junction left unmatched. The DNA of the CDR3 is TGTGCCAGCAGCTCCCTCGGGGGGGAGGGCAAAAACATTCAGTACTTC. Amino acid sequence: CASSSLGGEGKNIQYF.